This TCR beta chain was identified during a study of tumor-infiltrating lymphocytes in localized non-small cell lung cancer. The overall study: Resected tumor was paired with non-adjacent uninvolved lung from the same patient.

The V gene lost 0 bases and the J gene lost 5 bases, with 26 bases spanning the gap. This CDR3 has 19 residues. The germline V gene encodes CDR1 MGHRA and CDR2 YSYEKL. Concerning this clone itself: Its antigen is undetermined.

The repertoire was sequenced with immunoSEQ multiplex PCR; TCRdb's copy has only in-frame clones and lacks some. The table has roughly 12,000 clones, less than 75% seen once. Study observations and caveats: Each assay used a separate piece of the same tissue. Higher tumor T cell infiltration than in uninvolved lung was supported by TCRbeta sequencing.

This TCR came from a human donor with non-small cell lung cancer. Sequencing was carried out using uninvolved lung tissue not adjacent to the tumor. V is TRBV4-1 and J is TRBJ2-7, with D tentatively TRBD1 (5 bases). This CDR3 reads CASSQDDSRVGREGDEQYF. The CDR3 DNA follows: TGCGCCAGCAGCCAAGACGACTCCCGGGTGGGCAGGGAAGGCGACGAGCAGTACTTC.